What follows is one T cell receptor beta chain and its context. The entry originates in a study of CD8 T cells in Susac syndrome. Sequencing of TCR beta was carried out in blood CD8+ and CD4+ T cells. About 0.5 to 1 ug RNA was reverse transcribed with random hexamers. Multiplex immunoSEQ PCR targeted 54 Vbeta and 13 Jbeta TCR beta segments. One entry per CDR3 protein, called by TCRdb with MiXCR from the immunoSEQ multiplex PCR reads. Counted here are 180,000 or so distinct CDR3 sequences, less than 95% occurring once; the ten biggest clones make up 0.085% to 0.13%. This TCR was recovered from a human donor in good health. What was sequenced was CD4+ T cells from PBMCs.

CDR3 DNA: TGTGCCAGCAGAAAACAGGGAGGCACAGATACGCAGTATTTT. It translates to CASRKQGGTDTQYF. The chain combines TRBV6-6 with TRBJ2-3, with D possibly being TRBD1 (6 bases). V was pared by 6 bases and J by 1 base, with 11 bases between. The CDR3 consists of 14 residues. Per the germline V gene, CDR1 is MNHNY and CDR2 is SVGAGI (reference sequence).